The 9 T cell receptor beta chains below come from one sample, sequenced in a study of shared clonotypes between healthy human individuals. Only in-frame clones appear in the TCRdb table, and some are missing; sequencing was by immunoSEQ multiplex PCR. The table includes approximately 720,000 clones, around 72% detected once. The sample comprised memory CD4+ T cells sorted from blood. Subset denoted: CD45RA-negative fraction. The origin of the receptors is a young woman in good health.

The chain has TRBV10-1 and TRBJ1-4; 7 bases agree with TRBD1. CDR3 length equals 15 residues. V shed 6 bases, J shed 8 bases, and the junction held 12 bases outside the gene matches. Germline V gene sequence: CDR1 WNHNN, CDR2 SYGVQD (reference sequence). The DNA for the CDR3 is TGCGCCAGCAGAGATACCGGGACAGTAAAGGAAAAACTGTTTTTT. Translated: CASRDTGTVKEKLFF.

This clone was detected a few times. The rearrangement uses TRBV7-2 and TRBJ2-3; 7 bases agree with TRBD2. V was clipped by 10 bases and J by 4 bases; unmatched bases: 11. CDR3 length: 14 amino acids. Germline-derived CDR1 and CDR2 are SGHTA and FQGNSA. The CDR3 nucleotides read TGTGCCACCGCGGGGAGGGCGGGACCAGATACGCAGTATTTT. Translating it yields CATAGRAGPDTQYF.

The genes are TRBV7-2 and TRBJ2-1; a weak D match, TRBD2 (5 bases). Germline CDR1 reads SGHTA; CDR2 reads FQGNSA. The CDR3 runs to 14 residues. The germline V and J ends were trimmed by 0 bases and 7 bases, with 10 bases remaining between them. The CDR3 DNA reads TGTGCCAGCAGCTTAGCCCTAGCTGGGAATGAGCAGTTCTTC. Amino acid sequence: CASSLALAGNEQFF. Supplemented by reference TRBV7-2 and TRBJ2-1, the full variable domain reads GAGVSQSPSNKVTEKGKDVELRCDPISGHTALYWYRQSLGQGLEFLIYFQGNSAPDKSGLPSDRFSAERTGGSVSTLTIQRTQQEDSAVYLCASSLALAGNEQFFGPGTRLTVL.

V usage is TRBV29-1 and J usage is TRBJ2-5; D is uncertain. The germline V gene has CDR1 SQVTM and CDR2 ANQGSEA. V lost 2 bases and J 4 bases, leaving 17 bases between the germline ends. The CDR3 consists of 15 residues. The CDR3 sequence: CSVELVTSPRETQYF. DNA for the CDR3: TGCAGCGTTGAATTGGTGACATCCCCAAGAGAGACCCAGTACTTC. The variable domain in full, with the rest retrieved from reference TRBV29-1 and TRBJ2-5, is SAVISQKPSRDICQRGTSLTIQCQVDSQVTMMFWYRQQPGQSLTLIATANQGSEATYESGFVIDKFPISRPNLTFSTLTVSNMSPEDSSIYLCSVELVTSPRETQYFGPGTRLLVL.

This clone was found a few times. Here the CDR3 reads CSVGSGGTLNEQFF. As DNA, the CDR3 is TGCAGCGTTGGGTCTGGCGGGACTCTCAATGAGCAGTTCTTC. The chain combines TRBV29-1 with TRBJ2-1, with D perhaps matching TRBD2 (6 bases). V lost 4 bases, J lost 6 bases, and 16 bases lay in between. CDR3 length: 14 residues. CDR1 SQVTM and CDR2 ANQGSEA come from the germline V gene.

This chain joins TRBV7-2 and TRBJ2-7; 7 bases map to TRBD2. The CDR3 is 15 amino acids. V lost 2 bases and J lost 3; bases outside the gene matches: 7. Germline lookup yields CDR1 SGHTA and CDR2 FQGNSA. As DNA, the CDR3 is TGTGCCAGCAGCTTAATAGCGGGCCAAAACTACGAGCAGTACTTC. Encoded protein: CASSLIAGQNYEQYF. Variable domain in full (rest from reference TRBV7-2 and TRBJ2-7): GAGVSQSPSNKVTEKGKDVELRCDPISGHTALYWYRQSLGQGLEFLIYFQGNSAPDKSGLPSDRFSAERTGGSVSTLTIQRTQQEDSAVYLCASSLIAGQNYEQYFGPGTRLTVT.

The J gene is TRBJ2-7, the V gene TRBV23-1; possibly TRBD1 for D (6 bases). TRBV23-1 is assigned to the ORF class and has an uncertain function. The CDR3 spans 14 residues. The V end lost 6 bases, the J end lost 2 bases, and 14 bases lay between the germline ends. The CDR3 here is CASRRDIHTYEQYF. CDR3 in DNA: TGCGCCAGCAGACGGGACATCCATACCTACGAGCAGTACTTC.

This clone has just one count. This chain connects TRBV6-5 to TRBJ1-1, with 10 positions matching TRBD1. Germline loops: CDR1 MNHEY, CDR2 SVGAGI. The CDR3 runs 14 residues. With 6 bases clipped from V and 5 bases from J, the junction kept 6 bases outside the gene matches. CDR3 DNA: TGTGCCAGCAGGACGACAGGGGGCAGGACTGAAGCTTTCTTT. It specifies CASRTTGGRTEAFF.

About this clone itself: Other DNA sequences in the sample encode the same CDR3. This chain uses TRBV28 with TRBJ2-7, with TRBD1 identical over 8 bases. CDR3 length: 13 amino acids. Germline loops: CDR1 MDHEN, CDR2 SYDVKM. Germline trimming cut 7 bases from V and 4 bases from J; bases unmatched to any gene: 6. CDR3 bases: TGTGCCAGCACCCCGAACAGGGGGTACGAGCAGTACTTC. The encoded protein is CASTPNRGYEQYF.